Reported below is one TCR beta chain. The count of this clone is one. The clone's antigen remains unknown. Base qualities are not provided; no much larger clone lies one nucleotide away. The data were taken from a study of human thymus T cells (dated by TCRdb to 2018 to 2020). With regard to the full study: TCR alpha and beta repertoires from roughly eight infant thymus samples and a few related peripheral blood samples were characterized in the study. The cohort included about 6 male and two female infants, with donor ages spanning 7 to 244 days. Results the study describes overall, beyond this receptor: Usage of V and J gene segments appeared to be biased in both the thymic and the peripheral blood repertoires. On average, thymus samples gave 750,000 to 1,000,000 unique TCRB clonotypes, whereas blood samples gave about 92,000.

The immunoSEQ multiplex PCR assay was used to amplify the TCRB and TCRAD loci from a standardized quantity of quality-controlled genomic DNA. The amplicons spanned the V(D)J region and were long enough to cover the CDR3 and allow V and J genes to be identified. Through the commercial immunoSEQ service, the amplicons were sequenced on an Illumina platform. Concerning the study's data processing: Corrections for primer bias and sequencing errors followed previously described methods, while TCRAD and TCRB definitions were based on the IMGT database. Repertoires were analysed with immunoSEQ Analyzer 3.0 and VDJTools, covering basic statistics, V/J segment usage, diversity estimates, rarefaction and pairwise overlap. Diversity was estimated using the Chao1, ChaoE, Efron-Thisted, Shannon and inverse Simpson indices, and was also estimated on datasets down-sampled to the size of the smallest sample. Repertoire overlap was determined by strict matching of CDR3 nucleotide sequence, V gene and J gene, and Jaccard-based multidimensional scaling clustering was applied. The immuneACCESS repertoire file appears here via TCRdb, limited to in-frame rearrangements. These files lack a portion of the clones; in checked studies, under half of the deficit traces to unresolved V genes, and the cause of the others is not known. Clone size and the V and J calls come from that table; the DNA yielded D and trimming. The sample table records about 60,000 clones; around 94% of these occur just once. The ten top clones hold approximately 5.9% of the sample.

In Finland, the donors were immunologically healthy infants who were having open corrective cardiac surgery for congenital heart defects. For four of the eight donors, a small about 0.5-1 mL aliquot of peripheral blood was collected during surgery. For blood samples, genomic DNA was extracted from all available leukocytes instead of from a fixed number of cells. Erythrocytes were removed from blood with ACK lysis buffer, and the leukocytes were stored as pellets at -70 °C. A QIAsymphony instrument was used to extract genomic DNA from frozen cell pellets. The receptor was derived from a boy under two years old with a congenital heart defect but otherwise immunologically healthy. Specimen: blood.

For the CDR3, the sequence is CASSPRNTEAFF. The DNA sequence follows: TGTGCCAGCAGCCCGCGCAACACTGAAGCTTTCTTT. The chain links TRBV7-6 with TRBJ1-1, with the D segment identity uncertain. V is pared back by 5 bases and J by 2 bases, with 6 bases lying between the germline termini. As encoded in the germline V gene, CDR1 is SGHVS while CDR2 is FNYEAQ. CDR3 length: 12 amino acids, cysteine to phenylalanine. Only the CDR3 portion is preserved as DNA: 36 bases, with reading frame beginning at the first base.